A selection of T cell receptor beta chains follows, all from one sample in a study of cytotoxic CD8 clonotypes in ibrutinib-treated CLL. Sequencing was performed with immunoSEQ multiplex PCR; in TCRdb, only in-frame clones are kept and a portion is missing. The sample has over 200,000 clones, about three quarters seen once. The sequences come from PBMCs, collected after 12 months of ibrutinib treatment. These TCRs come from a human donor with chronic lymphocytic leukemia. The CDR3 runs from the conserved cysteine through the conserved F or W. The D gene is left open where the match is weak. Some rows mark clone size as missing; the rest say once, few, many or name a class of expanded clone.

CDR3 protein: CASSLVLLSNTEAFF
CDR3 DNA: TGTGCCAGCAGCTTAGTATTGTTGTCGAACACTGAAGCTTTCTTT
clone size: NA
D gene: NA
J gene: TRBJ1-1
V gene: TRBV7-2

CDR3 protein: CASSLDVRPGGPYNEQFF
CDR3 DNA: TGTGCCAGCAGCTTAGATGTTCGTCCAGGGGGACCATACAATGAGCAGTTCTTC
clone size: NA
D gene: TRBD1
J gene: TRBJ2-1
V gene: TRBV11-2

CDR3 protein: CASSSGSPNQPQHF
CDR3 DNA: TGCGCCAGCAGCTCGGGGAGCCCTAATCAGCCCCAGCATTTT
clone size: few
D gene: NA
J gene: TRBJ1-5
V gene: TRBV5-1

CDR3 protein: CASSHQPGGTQYF
CDR3 DNA: TGTGCCAGCAGCCATCAGCCCGGGGGGACGCAGTATTTT
clone size: few
D gene: TRBD2
J gene: TRBJ2-3
V gene: TRBV14

CDR3 protein: CAWSTGQGSYEQYF
CDR3 DNA: TGTGCCTGGAGTACGGGACAGGGGAGCTACGAGCAGTACTTC
clone size: NA
D gene: TRBD1
J gene: TRBJ2-7
V gene: TRBV30

CDR3 protein: CATSRDKGNEKLFF
CDR3 DNA: TGTGCCACCAGCAGAGATAAGGGAAATGAAAAACTGTTTTTT
clone size: few
D gene: NA
J gene: TRBJ1-4
V gene: TRBV15

CDR3 protein: CASGRSQGAYEQYF
CDR3 DNA: TGTGCCAGCGGAAGGAGTCAGGGGGCCTACGAGCAGTACTTC
clone size: NA
D gene: TRBD1
J gene: TRBJ2-7
V gene: TRBV2

CDR3 protein: CASAPGQIDYGYTF
CDR3 DNA: TGTGCCAGTGCACCGGGACAGATAGACTATGGCTACACCTTC
clone size: NA
D gene: TRBD1
J gene: TRBJ1-2
V gene: TRBV19

CDR3 protein: CASGTRNTEAFF
CDR3 DNA: TGCGCCAGCGGGACAAGAAACACTGAAGCTTTCTTT
clone size: NA
D gene: NA
J gene: TRBJ1-1
V gene: TRBV5-1

CDR3 protein: CASVRGAGYTF
CDR3 DNA: TGTGCCAGCGTCCGGGGGGCGGGCTACACCTTC
clone size: few
D gene: NA
J gene: TRBJ1-2
V gene: TRBV2

CDR3 protein: CASSGGVYTQYF
CDR3 DNA: TGCGCCAGCAGCGGCGGGGTCTATACGCAGTATTTT
clone size: few
D gene: NA
J gene: TRBJ2-3
V gene: TRBV5-1

CDR3 protein: CASSLRVNQETQYF
CDR3 DNA: TGCGCCAGCAGTCTCAGGGTAAACCAAGAGACCCAGTACTTC
clone size: NA
D gene: NA
J gene: TRBJ2-5
V gene: TRBV5-1

CDR3 protein: CASSLGERYEQYF
CDR3 DNA: TGCGCCAGCAGCTTGGGAGAGCGCTACGAGCAGTACTTC
clone size: few
D gene: NA
J gene: TRBJ2-7
V gene: TRBV5-1

CDR3 protein: CASSEGGNDYGYTF
CDR3 DNA: TGTGCCAGCAGCGAGGGGGGGAATGACTATGGCTACACCTTC
clone size: NA
D gene: NA
J gene: TRBJ1-2
V gene: TRBV5-6

CDR3 protein: CASTSSDTQYF
CDR3 DNA: TGCGCCAGCACCAGTTCAGATACGCAGTATTTT
clone size: NA
D gene: NA
J gene: TRBJ2-3
V gene: TRBV5-1

CDR3 protein: CASSLDGGYTF
CDR3 DNA: TGCGCCAGCAGCTTGGACGGAGGCTACACCTTC
clone size: few
D gene: NA
J gene: TRBJ1-2
V gene: TRBV5-1

CDR3 protein: CAWKIGGSLTDTQYF
CDR3 DNA: TGTGCCTGGAAAATCGGGGGCTCCCTCACAGATACGCAGTATTTT
clone size: NA
D gene: NA
J gene: TRBJ2-3
V gene: TRBV30

CDR3 protein: CASSSGLNTGELFF
CDR3 DNA: TGTGCCAGCTCCTCGGGTCTGAACACCGGGGAGCTGTTTTTT
clone size: NA
D gene: NA
J gene: TRBJ2-2
V gene: TRBV18

CDR3 protein: CASSVQGWMNEQFF
CDR3 DNA: TGTGCCAGCAGCGTACAGGGGTGGATGAATGAGCAGTTCTTC
clone size: many
D gene: TRBD1
J gene: TRBJ2-1
V gene: TRBV25-1

CDR3 protein: CASSGGSVNEQFF
CDR3 DNA: TGTGCCAGTAGTGGGGGCTCGGTAAATGAGCAGTTCTTC
clone size: NA
D gene: NA
J gene: TRBJ2-1
V gene: TRBV19

CDR3 protein: CASSLSGGYNEQFF
CDR3 DNA: TGTGCCAGCAGCTTAAGCGGGGGGTACAATGAGCAGTTCTTC
clone size: few
D gene: TRBD2
J gene: TRBJ2-1
V gene: TRBV11-2

CDR3 protein: CASRPGNQPQHF
CDR3 DNA: TGTGCCAGCAGGCCAGGCAATCAGCCCCAGCATTTT
clone size: NA
D gene: NA
J gene: TRBJ1-5
V gene: TRBV2

CDR3 protein: CASSEYTGTDTQYF
CDR3 DNA: TGTGCCAGCAGTGAATACACTGGCACAGATACGCAGTATTTT
clone size: NA
D gene: NA
J gene: TRBJ2-3
V gene: TRBV25-1

CDR3 protein: CASSDSGRTYEQYF
CDR3 DNA: TGTGCCAGCAGTGATAGCGGCAGAACCTACGAGCAGTACTTC
clone size: few
D gene: NA
J gene: TRBJ2-7
V gene: TRBV6-1

CDR3 protein: CASRPSGESGNTIYF
CDR3 DNA: TGTGCCAGCAGGCCCTCTGGAGAGTCGGGAAACACCATATATTTT
clone size: NA
D gene: NA
J gene: TRBJ1-3
V gene: TRBV28

CDR3 protein: CASSPKTGTDTQYF
CDR3 DNA: TGTGCCAGCAGCCCAAAGACCGGGACAGATACGCAGTATTTT
clone size: NA
D gene: NA
J gene: TRBJ2-3
V gene: TRBV9

CDR3 protein: CASSQEPGSYEQFF
CDR3 DNA: TGCGCCAGCAGCCAAGAGCCAGGGTCGTATGAGCAGTTCTTC
clone size: NA
D gene: NA
J gene: TRBJ2-1
V gene: TRBV4-1

CDR3 protein: CASSPGTGNNQPQHF
CDR3 DNA: TGTGCCAGCAGTCCCGGGACAGGGAACAATCAGCCCCAGCATTTT
clone size: NA
D gene: TRBD1
J gene: TRBJ1-5
V gene: TRBV28

CDR3 protein: CSVEIRGGGNYGYTF
CDR3 DNA: TGCAGCGTGGAGATCCGGGGGGGAGGTAACTATGGCTACACCTTC
clone size: NA
D gene: NA
J gene: TRBJ1-2
V gene: TRBV29-1

CDR3 protein: CASSEYGYTF
CDR3 DNA: TGTGCCAGCAGTGAGTATGGCTACACCTTC
clone size: NA
D gene: NA
J gene: TRBJ1-2
V gene: TRBV6-6

CDR3 protein: CAWSGPSGTGELFF
CDR3 DNA: TGTGCCTGGAGTGGGCCCTCGGGCACCGGGGAGCTGTTTTTT
clone size: few
D gene: NA
J gene: TRBJ2-2
V gene: TRBV30

CDR3 protein: CASSSDRVNQPQHF
CDR3 DNA: TGTGCCAGCAGCTCAGACAGGGTCAATCAGCCCCAGCATTTT
clone size: NA
D gene: TRBD1
J gene: TRBJ1-5
V gene: TRBV7-2

CDR3 protein: CASSKEVIRGFYEQYF
CDR3 DNA: TGTGCCAGCAGCAAAGAGGTCATTCGCGGGTTCTACGAGCAGTACTTC
clone size: NA
D gene: NA
J gene: TRBJ2-7
V gene: TRBV21-1

CDR3 protein: CASRKTGVENSPLHF
CDR3 DNA: TGTGCCAGCAGAAAGACAGGGGTCGAGAATTCACCCCTCCACTTT
clone size: NA
D gene: TRBD1
J gene: TRBJ1-6
V gene: TRBV25-1

CDR3 protein: CASTPLSGSFYGYTF
CDR3 DNA: TGTGCCAGCACCCCCTTGTCAGGTTCGTTCTATGGCTACACCTTC
clone size: NA
D gene: NA
J gene: TRBJ1-2
V gene: TRBV6-1

CDR3 protein: CSGGVLQGTTEAFF
CDR3 DNA: TGCAGCGGGGGGGTGTTACAGGGAACCACTGAAGCTTTCTTT
clone size: NA
D gene: NA
J gene: TRBJ1-1
V gene: TRBV29-1

CDR3 protein: CASRPQGAPGNTIYF
CDR3 DNA: TGTGCCAGCAGACCACAGGGGGCCCCTGGAAACACCATATATTTT
clone size: NA
D gene: TRBD1
J gene: TRBJ1-3
V gene: TRBV7-9

CDR3 protein: CASSRTGSNQPQHF
CDR3 DNA: TGTGCCAGCAGCCGGACAGGGTCCAATCAGCCCCAGCATTTT
clone size: few
D gene: TRBD1
J gene: TRBJ1-5
V gene: TRBV6-5

CDR3 protein: CAWSGQSYEQYF
CDR3 DNA: TGTGCCTGGAGCGGACAGTCCTACGAGCAGTACTTC
clone size: NA
D gene: NA
J gene: TRBJ2-7
V gene: TRBV30

CDR3 protein: CASSLAGGLNTEAFF
CDR3 DNA: TGCGCCAGCAGCTTGGCGGGAGGCCTAAACACTGAAGCTTTCTTT
clone size: NA
D gene: NA
J gene: TRBJ1-1
V gene: TRBV5-1

CDR3 protein: CASSPPGGQNTEAFF
CDR3 DNA: TGTGCCAGCAGTCCCCCCGGGGGGCAGAACACTGAAGCTTTCTTT
clone size: NA
D gene: NA
J gene: TRBJ1-1
V gene: TRBV6-5

CDR3 protein: CASSLNEGGYYGYTF
CDR3 DNA: TGTGCCAGCAGTTTAAATGAGGGTGGTTACTATGGCTACACCTTC
clone size: few
D gene: NA
J gene: TRBJ1-2
V gene: TRBV28